This TCR beta chain was captured by sequencing in a study of T cells after posttransplantation cyclophosphamide. Study outcomes and limitations: Blood and skin or GI T cell repertoires showed limited TRB overlap. Donor CD8+ memory clones often dominated recipient blood repertoires at later times.

A remark on this clone: The antigen remains unidentified.

Clones were read by immunoSEQ multiplex PCR, and TCRdb kept only the in-frame ones, dropping some. The sample includes tens of thousands of clones, none of them occurring once. From germline, CDR1 is LGHNT and CDR2 FRNRAP. V was trimmed by 7 bases and J by 3 bases, leaving 16 bases between them. The CDR3 loop spans 14 amino acids. The chain uses TRBV12-5 and TRBJ2-7; D is unresolved. The sequencing input was PBMCs. This receptor was identified in a woman aged 50 to 60 in good health and a related stem cell transplant donor. The CDR3, as DNA: TGTGCTAGTGCTGCGACTTCCGCGGACTACGAGCAGTACTTC. Encoded protein: CASAATSADYEQYF.